Each of the 6 T cell receptor beta chains below was sequenced from the same sample in a study of blood T cells in healthy people across ages. The second PCR ran 7 to 11 cycles with a sample-barcoded 5' primer and J-beta primers. In TCRdb, the 5' RACE reads were re-called with MiXCR into one record per CDR3 protein. The sample lists over 1,500,000 distinct CDR3 sequences, less than 50% seen once, with less than 2.5% in the top ten. The specimen sequenced was blood. All receptors come from a woman in her thirties or forties in good health.

This clonotype was seen many times. Sequence at one end of the junction differs from germline and may be a read error. The rearrangement uses TRBV5-1 and TRBJ2-5; a weak D match, TRBD1 (6 bases). Germline assignment: CDR1 SGHRS and CDR2 YFSETQ. CDR3 size: 14 residues. CDR3 region: CASSLTGDQETQYF. The CDR3 coding sequence is TGTGCCAGCAGCTTGACAGGCGACCAAGAGACCCAGTACTTC.

Only a few counts were recorded for this clonotype. V is TRBV4-3 and J is TRBJ2-3; the D is unclear. CDR1 LGHNA and CDR2 YSLEER come from the germline V gene. The CDR3 loop spans 14 amino acids. Deletions cut 3 bases from V and 0 bases from J, with 7 bases between. CDR3 sequence reads: CASSQRPSTDTQYF. In DNA, the CDR3 is TGCGCCAGCAGCCAGCGTCCTAGCACAGATACGCAGTATTTT.

This clonotype was observed at least ten times. The V call is TRBV5-8, the J call TRBJ2-4, with a tentative D call TRBD1 (5 bases). The germline gives CDR1 SGHTS, CDR2 YDEGEE. This CDR3 has 13 residues. Trimming pared 1 base from V and 6 bases from J, leaving 8 bases between. The CDR3 DNA follows: TGTGCCAGCAGCTTGACAGGCAGAAACATTCAGTACTTC. Its protein is CASSLTGRNIQYF.

V gene TRBV5-1 combines with J gene TRBJ1-2, with a tentative D call TRBD1 (6 bases). The CDR3 contains 15 residues. CDR1 and CDR2 from the germline V gene are SGHRS and YFSETQ. V lost 0 bases to trimming and J lost 3 bases, with 12 bases between them. CDR3 nucleotides: TGCGCCAGCAGCTTGGCCTCGACAGGACACTATGGCTACACCTTC. Translation: CASSLASTGHYGYTF.

The V call is TRBV24-1, the J call TRBJ2-7; a possible D gene is TRBD1 (6 bases). Germline V gene sequence: CDR1 KGHDR, CDR2 SFDVKD. This CDR3 has 15 residues. V was shortened by 4 bases and J by 7 bases, with 19 bases between the two germline ends. CDR3 in amino acids: CATSEESTGYNEQYF. CDR3 in DNA: TGTGCCACCAGTGAAGAGTCGACAGGTTACAATGAGCAGTACTTC.

This clonotype was seen only once. The J gene is TRBJ1-2, the V gene TRBV13; the D is unclear. CDR3 size: 14 residues. Per germline, CDR1 PRHDT and CDR2 FYEKMQ (reference sequence). The V and J ends lost 3 bases and 1 base respectively, with 9 bases between them. CDR3 protein: CASSFPRDNYGYTF. The DNA of the CDR3 is TGTGCCAGCAGCTTCCCACGGGATAACTATGGCTACACCTTC.